These 3 T cell receptor beta chains came from one sample sequenced in a study of T cells in Graves' hyperthyroidism and ophthalmopathy. Template material for amplifying TCR beta CDR3 regions consisted of RNA transcripts. The HTBI primer set was used in a first-round RT-PCR of the TCR CDR3. TCRdb itself ran the multiplex PCR reads through MiXCR, one entry per CDR3 protein. The data show about 380,000 distinct CDR3 sequences, approximately 14% seen once. Sequencing used blood. These receptors all stem from a woman aged 55-69 years with Graves' hyperthyroidism.

The V call is TRBV20-1, the J call TRBJ1-3; D remains unclear. Germline CDR1 DFQATT, CDR2 SNEGSKA (reference sequence). Trimming took 5 bases from V and 0 from J, leaving 11 bases between them. The CDR3 sequence is 14 residues long. CDR3 nucleotides: TGCAGTGCTGCCCGGTCCGTCTCTGGAAACACCATATATTTT. It specifies CSAARSVSGNTIYF.

This clonotype has more than one count but fewer than ten. The chain joins TRBV18 to TRBJ2-7; TRBD2 matches 7 bases. Trimming cost V 6 bases and J 5 bases; bases outside gene matches: 7. Germline V CDR1 and CDR2: KGHSH, LQKENI. The CDR3 sequence is 13 residues long. The CDR3 coding sequence is TGTGCCAGCTCCCGGGGGGTCACGGACGAGCAGTACTTC. Translating gives CASSRGVTDEQYF.

This clonotype came up once. CDR3 in amino acids: CAIRPPGLGSFEQFF. CDR3 in DNA: TGTGCCATCAGACCACCGGGACTAGGTTCTTTTGAGCAGTTCTTC. The chain is built from TRBV10-3 and TRBJ2-1; TRBD2 matches at 8 bases. V lost 6 bases to trimming and J lost 9 bases; unmatched junction nucleotides: 13. This CDR3 contains 15 residues. Germline V gene data show CDR1 as ENHRY and CDR2 as SYGVKD.